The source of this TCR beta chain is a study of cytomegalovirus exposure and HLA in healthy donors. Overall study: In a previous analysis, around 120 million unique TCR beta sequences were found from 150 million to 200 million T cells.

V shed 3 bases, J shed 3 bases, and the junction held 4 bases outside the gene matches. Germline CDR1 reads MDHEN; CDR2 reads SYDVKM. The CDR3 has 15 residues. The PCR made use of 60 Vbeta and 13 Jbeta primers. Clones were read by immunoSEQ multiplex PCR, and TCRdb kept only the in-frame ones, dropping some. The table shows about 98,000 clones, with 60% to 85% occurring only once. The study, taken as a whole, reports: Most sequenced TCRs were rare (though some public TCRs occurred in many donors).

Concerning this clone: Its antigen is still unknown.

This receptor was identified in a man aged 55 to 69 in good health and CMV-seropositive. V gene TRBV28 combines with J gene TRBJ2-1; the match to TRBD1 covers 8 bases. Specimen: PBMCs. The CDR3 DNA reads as TGTGCCAGCAGTTTGGGTGGGACAGGCTACAATGAGCAGTTCTTC. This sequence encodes CASSLGGTGYNEQFF.